The following is a T cell receptor beta chain sequence with its context. The specificity of this receptor is unknown. Base quality data are lacking; no much larger clone is found one base away. In the germline V gene, CDR1 corresponds to MDHEN and CDR2 to SYDVKM. From its cysteine to its phenylalanine, the CDR3 spans 12 amino acids. Only the CDR3 DNA stays, 36 bases, in frame from base 1. V gives up 5 bases and J gives up 5 bases, and the segment between their germline ends measures 9 bases. The trial excluded patients who had a history of autoimmune disease or were on systemic immunosuppression. Peripheral blood for TCR sequencing was drawn from every dose cohort at baseline, at cycle 4 day 1 and at cycle 7 day 1. The samples were taken from a phase I, first-in-human, multicenter, open-label dose-escalation trial of ivuxolimab. Adults with locally advanced or metastatic melanoma, renal cell carcinoma, hepatocellular carcinoma or head and neck squamous cell carcinoma were enrolled in the trial. Before TCR sequencing, CD4+ and CD8+ T cells were separately sorted from peripheral blood.

For sequencing of the TCRbeta CDR3 region, genomic DNA was extracted from the sorted cells. The immunoSEQ Assay was used to sequence the TCRbeta CDR3 regions. TCRdb obtained this table from immuneACCESS and retained in-frame rearrangements with V and J assigned. These tables miss some clones; where compared with another copy, unresolved V genes account for less than half of the shortfall, and the remainder is unexplained. The table for this sample lists 65,000 to 95,000 clones; about 92% of them were counted only once. Approximately 0.2% of the sample is in the top ten clones. The data were taken from a study of OX40 agonist ivuxolimab in advanced cancers. About the full investigation: Ivuxolimab, which targeted the costimulatory receptor OX40 (CD134), was an agonistic, fully human IgG2 monoclonal antibody. Intravenous ivuxolimab was administered to patients every 2 weeks at six dose levels: 0.01, 0.1, 0.3, 1.5, 3 and 10 mg/kg. Of the 50 to 55 patients in dose escalation, around 20 had hepatocellular carcinoma, about 15 had melanoma, 9 had renal cell carcinoma and 9 had head and neck cancer. The dose-escalation cohort was roughly 87% male with a mean age of about 60 years, ranging from about 23 to 85. Prior anti-PD-1, anti-PD-L1 or anti-CTLA-4 therapy was permitted, and checkpoint inhibitors had been received by approximately 39% of dose-escalation patients. Partial responses occurred in three dose-escalation patients, of whom one had hepatocellular carcinoma and two had cutaneous melanoma. Peripheral TCRbeta sequencing was intended to test whether TCR sequence diversity was altered and clonal T-cell expansion was caused by ivuxolimab. The monotherapy dose-escalation portion (N of about 50 patients) of the phase I ivuxolimab trial is reported in the paper.

Overall study results and their limits: In the 0.1-3.0 mg/kg groups, partial responders were among the patients with the lowest normalized peripheral clonal expansion, particularly in CD8+ T cells. After ivuxolimab, expanded clones were on average more numerous among CD8+ T cells than among CD4+ T cells. Low levels of normalized T-cell clonal expansion were also seen in some patients who did not respond. At doses of 0.1 to 3.0 mg/kg, clonal expansion of both CD4+ and CD8+ T cells in blood was seen between baseline and week 6. The antigen specificity of the clonally expanded peripheral T cells was not determined.

This sequence was found in an adult with an advanced solid tumor such as melanoma, head and neck, liver or kidney cancer. Here the sequenced sample was CD4+ or CD8+ T cells sorted from blood, taken in a trial of the OX40 agonist ivuxolimab. This sequence uses TRBV28 and TRBJ2-5; no D segment can be confidently identified. The DNA is TGTGCCAGCAGTCTGCCGGTCGAGACCCAGTACTTC. The translation is CASSLPVETQYF.